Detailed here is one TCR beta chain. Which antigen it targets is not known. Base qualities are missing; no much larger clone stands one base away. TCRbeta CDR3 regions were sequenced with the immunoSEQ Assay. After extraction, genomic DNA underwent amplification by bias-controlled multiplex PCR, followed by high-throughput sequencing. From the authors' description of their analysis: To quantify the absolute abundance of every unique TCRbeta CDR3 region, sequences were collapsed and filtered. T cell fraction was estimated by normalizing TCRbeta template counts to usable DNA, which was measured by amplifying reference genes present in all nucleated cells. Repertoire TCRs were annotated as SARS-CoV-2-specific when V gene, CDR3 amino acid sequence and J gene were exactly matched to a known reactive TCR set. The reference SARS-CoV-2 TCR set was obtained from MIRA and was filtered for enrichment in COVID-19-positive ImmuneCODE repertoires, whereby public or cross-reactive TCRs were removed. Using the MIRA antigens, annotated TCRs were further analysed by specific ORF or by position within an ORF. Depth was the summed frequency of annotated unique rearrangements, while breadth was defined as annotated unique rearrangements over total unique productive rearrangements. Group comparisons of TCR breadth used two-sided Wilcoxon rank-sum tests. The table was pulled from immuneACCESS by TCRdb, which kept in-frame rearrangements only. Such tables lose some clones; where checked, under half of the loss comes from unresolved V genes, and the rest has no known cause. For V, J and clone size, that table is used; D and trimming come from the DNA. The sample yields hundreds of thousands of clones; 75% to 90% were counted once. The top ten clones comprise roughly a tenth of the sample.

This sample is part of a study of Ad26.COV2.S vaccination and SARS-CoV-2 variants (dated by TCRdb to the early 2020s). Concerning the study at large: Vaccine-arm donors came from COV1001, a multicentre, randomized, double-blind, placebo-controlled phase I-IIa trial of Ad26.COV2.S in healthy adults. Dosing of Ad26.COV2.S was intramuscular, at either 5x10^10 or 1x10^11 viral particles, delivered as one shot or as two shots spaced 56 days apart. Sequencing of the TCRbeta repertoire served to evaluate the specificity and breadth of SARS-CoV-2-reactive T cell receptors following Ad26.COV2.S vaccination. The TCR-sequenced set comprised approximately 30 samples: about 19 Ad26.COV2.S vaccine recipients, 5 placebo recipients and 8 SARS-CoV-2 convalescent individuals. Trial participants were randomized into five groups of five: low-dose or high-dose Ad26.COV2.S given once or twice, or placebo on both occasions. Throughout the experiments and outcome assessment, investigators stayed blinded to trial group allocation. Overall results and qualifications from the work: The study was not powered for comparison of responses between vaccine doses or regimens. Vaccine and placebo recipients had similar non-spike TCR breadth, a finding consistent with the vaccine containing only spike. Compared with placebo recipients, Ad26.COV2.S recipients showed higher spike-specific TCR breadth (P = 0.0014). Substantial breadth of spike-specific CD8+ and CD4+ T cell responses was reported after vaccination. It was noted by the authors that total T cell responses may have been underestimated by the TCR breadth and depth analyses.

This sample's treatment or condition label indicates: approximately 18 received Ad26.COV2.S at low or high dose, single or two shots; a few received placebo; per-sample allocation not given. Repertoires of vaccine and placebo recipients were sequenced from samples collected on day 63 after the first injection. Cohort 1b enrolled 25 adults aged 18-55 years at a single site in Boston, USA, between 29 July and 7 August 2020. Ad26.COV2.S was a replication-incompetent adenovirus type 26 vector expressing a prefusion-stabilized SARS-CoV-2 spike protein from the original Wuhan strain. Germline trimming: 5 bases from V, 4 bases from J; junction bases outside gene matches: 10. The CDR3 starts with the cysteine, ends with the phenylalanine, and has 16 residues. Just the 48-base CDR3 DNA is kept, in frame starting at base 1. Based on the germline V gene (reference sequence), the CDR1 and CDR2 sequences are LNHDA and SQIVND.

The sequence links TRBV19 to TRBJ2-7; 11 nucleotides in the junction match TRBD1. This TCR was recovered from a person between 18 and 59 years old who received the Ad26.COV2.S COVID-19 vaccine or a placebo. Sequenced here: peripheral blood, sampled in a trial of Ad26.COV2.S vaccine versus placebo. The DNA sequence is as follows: TGTGCCAGTAGTGCGGACAGGGGGCATGATGGATACGAGCAGTACTTC. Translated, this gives CASSADRGHDGYEQYF.